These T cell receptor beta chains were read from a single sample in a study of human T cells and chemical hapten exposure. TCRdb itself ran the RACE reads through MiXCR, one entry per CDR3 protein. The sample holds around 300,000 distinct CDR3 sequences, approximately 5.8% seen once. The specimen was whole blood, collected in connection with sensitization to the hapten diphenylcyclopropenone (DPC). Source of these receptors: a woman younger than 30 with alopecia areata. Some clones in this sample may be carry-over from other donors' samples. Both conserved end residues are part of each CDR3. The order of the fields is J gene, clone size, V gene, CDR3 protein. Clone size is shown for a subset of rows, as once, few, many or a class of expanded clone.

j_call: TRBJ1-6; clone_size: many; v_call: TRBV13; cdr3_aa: CASSPAGTGNSPLHF
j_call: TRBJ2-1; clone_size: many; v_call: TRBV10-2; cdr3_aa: CASSGQGTDNEQFF
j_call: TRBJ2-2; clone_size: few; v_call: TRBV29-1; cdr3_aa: CSVRLGGFNTGELFF
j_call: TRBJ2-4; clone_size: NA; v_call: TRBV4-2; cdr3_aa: CASSQESKLAKNIQYF
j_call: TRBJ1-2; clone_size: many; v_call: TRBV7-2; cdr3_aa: CASSSDRGPNYGYTF
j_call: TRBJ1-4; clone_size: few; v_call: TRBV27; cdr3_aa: CASSPFPVNEKLFF
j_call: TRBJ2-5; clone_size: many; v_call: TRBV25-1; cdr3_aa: CASRASGAGQETQYF
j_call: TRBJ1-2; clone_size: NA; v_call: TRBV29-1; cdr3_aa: CSVEAGSDYGYTF
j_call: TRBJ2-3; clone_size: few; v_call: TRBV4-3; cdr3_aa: CASSQDRLAGRTDTQYF
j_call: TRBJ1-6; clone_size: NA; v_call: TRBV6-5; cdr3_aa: CASSPVPGQTYNSPLHF
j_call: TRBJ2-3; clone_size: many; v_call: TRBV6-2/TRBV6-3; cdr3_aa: CASEADTQYF
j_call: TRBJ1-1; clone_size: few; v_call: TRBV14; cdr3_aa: CASSPLGQGNTEAFF
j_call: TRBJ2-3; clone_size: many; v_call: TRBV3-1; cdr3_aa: CASSQDVLAVTDTQYF
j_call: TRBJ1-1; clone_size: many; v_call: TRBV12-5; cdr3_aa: CASGMTGTANTEAFF
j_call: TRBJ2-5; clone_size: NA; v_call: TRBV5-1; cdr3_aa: CASSPDLGYQETQYF
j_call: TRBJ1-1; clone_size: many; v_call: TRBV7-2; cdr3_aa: CASSPTGGVGTEAFF
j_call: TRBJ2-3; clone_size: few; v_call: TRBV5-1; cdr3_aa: CASSFRIFGGWDPNTDTQYF
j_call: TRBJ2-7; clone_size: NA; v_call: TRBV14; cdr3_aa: CASSQVDGYEQYF
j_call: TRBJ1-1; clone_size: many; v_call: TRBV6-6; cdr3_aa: CASIWGEDTEAFF
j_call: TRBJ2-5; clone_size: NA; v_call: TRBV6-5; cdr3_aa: CASSYSQTSGQETQYF
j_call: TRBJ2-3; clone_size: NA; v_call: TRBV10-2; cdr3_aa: CASSGTSGGGTQYF
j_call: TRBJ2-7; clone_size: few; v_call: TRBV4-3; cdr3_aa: CASSQEAGTGAYEQYF
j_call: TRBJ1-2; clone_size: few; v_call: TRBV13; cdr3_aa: CASSPDPRIAF
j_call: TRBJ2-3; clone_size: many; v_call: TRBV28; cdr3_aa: CASSFSGSSQYF
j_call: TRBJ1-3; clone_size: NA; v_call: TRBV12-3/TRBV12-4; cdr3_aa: CASRAVRGSRNTIYF
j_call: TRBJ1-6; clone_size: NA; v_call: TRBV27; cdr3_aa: CASSLWDSVNSPLHF
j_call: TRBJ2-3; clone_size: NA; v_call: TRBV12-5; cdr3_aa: CASAGGAKFDTQYF
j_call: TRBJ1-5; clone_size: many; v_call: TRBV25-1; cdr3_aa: CASSVSYSNQPQHF
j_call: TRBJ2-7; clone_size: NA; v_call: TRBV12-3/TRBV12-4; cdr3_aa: CASTLGGGTYEQYF
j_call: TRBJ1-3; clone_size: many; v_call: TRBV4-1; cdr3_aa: CASSQVGRGPSGNTIYF
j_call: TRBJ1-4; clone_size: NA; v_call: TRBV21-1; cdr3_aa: CASSKRPGGQGTATNEKLFF
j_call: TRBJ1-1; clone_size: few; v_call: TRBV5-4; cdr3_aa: CASSSWGRMNTEAFF
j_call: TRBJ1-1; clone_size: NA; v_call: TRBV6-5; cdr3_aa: CASSRDGYRMNAEAFF
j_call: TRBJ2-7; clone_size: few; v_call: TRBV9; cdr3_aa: CASSQSDQGVYDYEQYF
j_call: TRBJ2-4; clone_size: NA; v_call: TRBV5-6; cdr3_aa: CASSLNSGGLRDIQYF
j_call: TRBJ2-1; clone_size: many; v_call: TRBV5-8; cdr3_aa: CASSLLGGSYNEQFF
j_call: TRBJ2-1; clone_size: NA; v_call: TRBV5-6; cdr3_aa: CASSSTGGNEQFF
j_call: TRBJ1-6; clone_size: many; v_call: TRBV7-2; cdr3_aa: CASSLVPGAGVMPPLHF
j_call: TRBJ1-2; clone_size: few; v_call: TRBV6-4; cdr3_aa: CASSDSGPPGDGYTF
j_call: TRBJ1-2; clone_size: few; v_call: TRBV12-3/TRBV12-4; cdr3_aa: CASTRGPLYYGYTF
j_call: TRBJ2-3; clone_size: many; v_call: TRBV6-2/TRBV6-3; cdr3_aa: CASRKITGVYTQYF
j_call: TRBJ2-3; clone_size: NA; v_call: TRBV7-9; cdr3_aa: CASSLESQDTQYF
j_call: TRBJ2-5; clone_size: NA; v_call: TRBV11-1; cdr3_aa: CASRLTGPPETQYF
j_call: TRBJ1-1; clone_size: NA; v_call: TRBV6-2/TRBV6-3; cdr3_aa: CANSYSKGIRTEAFF
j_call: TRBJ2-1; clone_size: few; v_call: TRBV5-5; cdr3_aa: CASSQGTSGGAISSYNEQFF
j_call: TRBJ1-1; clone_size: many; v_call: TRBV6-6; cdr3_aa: CASSYPQSGANTEAFF
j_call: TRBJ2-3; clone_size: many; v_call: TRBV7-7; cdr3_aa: CASSLGGAGGPDTQYF
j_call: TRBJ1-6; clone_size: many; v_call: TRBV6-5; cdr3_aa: CASSHRSGVTYNSPLHF
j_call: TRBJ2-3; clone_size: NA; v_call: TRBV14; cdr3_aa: CASSQELAGANTDTQYF
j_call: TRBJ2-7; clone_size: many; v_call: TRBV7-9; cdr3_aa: CASSEDEPYEQYF
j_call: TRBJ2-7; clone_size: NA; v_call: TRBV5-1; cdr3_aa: CASSLGGLAGDEQYF
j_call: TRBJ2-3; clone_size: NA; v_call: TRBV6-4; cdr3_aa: CASSSSSTDTQYF
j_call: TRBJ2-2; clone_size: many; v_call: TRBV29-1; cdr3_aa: CSVHTGELFF
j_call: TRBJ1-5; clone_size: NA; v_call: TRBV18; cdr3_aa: CASGESNSNQPQHF
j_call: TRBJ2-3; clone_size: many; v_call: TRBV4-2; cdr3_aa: CASSQEWRGLEDTQYF